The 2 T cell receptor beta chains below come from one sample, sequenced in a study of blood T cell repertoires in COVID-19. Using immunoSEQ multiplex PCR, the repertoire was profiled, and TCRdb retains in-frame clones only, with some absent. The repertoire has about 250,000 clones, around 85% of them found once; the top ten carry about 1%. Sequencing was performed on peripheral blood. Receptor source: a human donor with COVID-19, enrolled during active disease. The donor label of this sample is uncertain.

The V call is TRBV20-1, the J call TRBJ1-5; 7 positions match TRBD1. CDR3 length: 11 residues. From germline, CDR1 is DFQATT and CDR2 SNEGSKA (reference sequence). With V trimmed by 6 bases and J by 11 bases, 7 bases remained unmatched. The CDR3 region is CSARTGASQHF. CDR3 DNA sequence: TGCAGTGCCAGAACAGGGGCATCCCAGCATTTT.

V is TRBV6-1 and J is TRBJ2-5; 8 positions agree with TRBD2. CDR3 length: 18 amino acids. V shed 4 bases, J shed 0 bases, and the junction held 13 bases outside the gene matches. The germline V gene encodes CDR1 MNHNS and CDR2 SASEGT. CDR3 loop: CASSAPGGRTTYQETQYF. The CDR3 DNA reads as TGTGCCAGCAGTGCCCCGGGCGGGAGGACTACGTACCAAGAGACCCAGTACTTC.